The TCR beta chain described here comes from a study of shared clonotypes between healthy human individuals. Study context: The study used three CD4 naive, three CD4 memory, two CD8 naive and one CD8 memory plate per donor.

Naive CD8 populations comprised CD45RO-negative cells positively selected for CCR7, excluding terminally differentiated effector memory CD45RA+ cells. Profiling relied on immunoSEQ multiplex PCR, and the TCRdb table lists in-frame clones only, not all of them. The table has about 2.1 million clones, about 92% seen once; the top ten hold roughly 1.8%. The germline gives CDR1 SGHDT, CDR2 YYEEEE. This CDR3 is 11 amino acids long. V lost 3 bases and J 6 bases, leaving 6 bases between the germline ends. The chain is built from TRBV5-6 and TRBJ1-1; D is uncertain. This receptor was identified in a man aged 18 to 30 in good health. Some clones in this sample may be carry-over from other donors' samples. The sample comprised naive CD8+ T cells from PBMCs. The CDR3 DNA reads as TGTGCCAGCAGCTCGGCCGCTGAAGCTTTCTTT. This gives the protein CASSSAAEAFF. Supplemented by reference TRBV5-6 and TRBJ1-1, the full variable domain reads DAGVTQSPTHLIKTRGQQVTLRCSPKSGHDTVSWYQQALGQGPQFIFQYYEEEERQRGNFPDRFSGHQFPNYSSELNVNALLLGDSALYLCASSSAAEAFFGQGTRLTVV.